A selection of T cell receptor beta chains follows, all from one sample in a study of blood T cell repertoires in COVID-19. Using immunoSEQ multiplex PCR, the repertoire was profiled, and TCRdb retains in-frame clones only, with some absent. The repertoire consists of about 220,000 clones, with roughly nine tenths occurring once and the leading ten covering 3% to 4%. Input material: PBMCs or T cells enriched from blood (not recorded which). The receptors derive from a woman in her late teens or twenties in a cohort exposed to, infected with or recovered from COVID-19 (not recorded which). Both conserved end residues are part of each CDR3. The D gene is left open where the match is weak. The size of a clone is reported for some rows only, either as once, few or many, or as a class for expanded clones.

TRBV28	few	TRBJ1-6	NA	TGTGCCAGCAGTTTATCGGGTCGGGATTCACCCCTCCACTTT	CASSLSGRDSPLHF
TRBV29-1	NA	TRBJ2-5	NA	TGCAGCGTTGACGGTCAGGGATCCGAGACCCAGTACTTC	CSVDGQGSETQYF
TRBV6-1	NA	TRBJ2-7	TRBD2	TGTGCCAGCAGGGAACCGGGACTAGCGGATAGCTCCTACGAGCAGTACTTC	CASREPGLADSSYEQYF
TRBV5-6	NA	TRBJ1-3	TRBD1	TGTGCCAGCAGCTCCCCCGGGACAGACTCTGGAAACACCATATATTTT	CASSSPGTDSGNTIYF
TRBV30	few	TRBJ2-2	NA	TGTGCCTTCCGGGACACCAACACCGGGGAGCTGTTTTTT	CAFRDTNTGELFF
TRBV5-5	NA	TRBJ2-1	TRBD2	TGTGCCAGCAGCTCTAACGCTCCGGGACTAGCGGACTCCTACAATGAGCAGTTCTTC	CASSSNAPGLADSYNEQFF
TRBV9	NA	TRBJ1-2	TRBD1	TGTGCCAGCAGCGTGGGGGACAGGGGGCGGAATGGCTACACCTTC	CASSVGDRGRNGYTF
TRBV6-1	NA	TRBJ2-2	TRBD2	TGTGCCAGCAGTGCGACGACTAGCGGGAGAAAAACCGGGGAGCTGTTTTTT	CASSATTSGRKTGELFF
TRBV7-2	NA	TRBJ2-1	NA	TGTGCCAGCAGCTTAGAGCGACGGAATGAGCAGTTCTTC	CASSLERRNEQFF
TRBV21-1	NA	TRBJ1-1	NA	TGTGCCAGCAGCACCCGGGCCCGGGGAGGGCGTATGAACACTGAAGCTTTCTTT	CASSTRARGGRMNTEAFF
TRBV5-1	NA	TRBJ2-7	NA	TGCGCCAGCAGCTTGGGATGGGGGGACTACGAGCAGTACTTC	CASSLGWGDYEQYF
TRBV11-2	NA	TRBJ1-4	TRBD1	TGTGCCAGCAGCTTAGCGTGGGACAGGGGCACGACTAATGAAAAACTGTTTTTT	CASSLAWDRGTTNEKLFF
TRBV2	NA	TRBJ1-6	NA	TGTGCCAGCAGAGTCGGGACATCGTATAATTCACCCCTCCACTTT	CASRVGTSYNSPLHF
TRBV5-4	once	TRBJ1-2	NA	TGTGCCAGCAGCCAACCTGAGGGGGCTAACTATGGCTACACCTTC	CASSQPEGANYGYTF
TRBV28	NA	TRBJ2-6	NA	TGTGCCAGCAGTTTCGGGATCTCTGGGGCCAACGTCCTGACTTTC	CASSFGISGANVLTF
TRBV28	NA	TRBJ1-1	NA	TGTGCCAGCAGTTTCGCGACACTTGAAGCTTTCTTT	CASSFATLEAFF
TRBV11-2	NA	TRBJ1-4	TRBD1	TGTGCCAGCAGCTGGGACAGGGATGAAAAACTGTTTTTT	CASSWDRDEKLFF
TRBV24-1	NA	TRBJ2-7	TRBD1	TGTGCCACCAGTGAAAGGACAGGGAATGCCCACGAGCAGTACTTC	CATSERTGNAHEQYF
TRBV28	NA	TRBJ1-2	NA	TGTGCCAGCAGTTTAGGGTCCGGGTTGGGCTATGGCTACACCTTC	CASSLGSGLGYGYTF
TRBV3-1/TRBV3-2	NA	TRBJ2-4	TRBD1	TGTGCCAGCAGCAAGGACAGGGCGAACATTCAGTACTTC	CASSKDRANIQYF
TRBV6-6	NA	TRBJ1-1	NA	TGTGCCAGCAGGGACAACGGCCGGGGGGCGAACACTGAAGCTTTCTTT	CASRDNGRGANTEAFF
TRBV3-1/TRBV3-2	NA	TRBJ1-3	NA	TGTGCCAGCAGCCCACAGAGCTCTGGAAACACCATATATTTT	CASSPQSSGNTIYF
TRBV28	NA	TRBJ1-2	NA	TGTGCCAGCAGTTTTGTTTCCGCTAACTATGGTTGGACCTTC	CASSFVSANYGWTF
TRBV28	NA	TRBJ1-2	TRBD1	TGTGCCAGCAGATACAGGGGGCTTGGCTACACCTTC	CASRYRGLGYTF
TRBV5-1	NA	TRBJ2-3	TRBD2	TGCGCCAGCAGCTTGGAGGGACTAGCAGGAGATACGCAGTATTTT	CASSLEGLAGDTQYF
TRBV27	NA	TRBJ1-2	NA	TGTGCCAGCAGTTTTGGACTGGACTATGGCTACACCTTC	CASSFGLDYGYTF
TRBV4-1	NA	TRBJ1-6	NA	TGCGCCAGCAGCCAAGAAAAGGCCCAAGAGGCACCCCTCCACTTT	CASSQEKAQEAPLHF
TRBV6-1	NA	TRBJ1-2	TRBD1	TGTGCCAGCAGTGAGAGGCAGGGGGCGCCCTATGGCTACACCTTC	CASSERQGAPYGYTF
TRBV7-9	NA	TRBJ2-5	NA	TGTGCCAGCAGCTTACTGCAGGGGTTGGGGGAGACCCAGTACTTC	CASSLLQGLGETQYF
TRBV7-6	NA	TRBJ2-1	TRBD2	TGTGCCAGCAGCTTGGGACTAGCGGCCGACAATGAGCAGTTCTTC	CASSLGLAADNEQFF
TRBV11-2	NA	TRBJ1-6	NA	TGTGCCAGCAGCTACAACAGGGATTTGAATTCACCCCTCCACTTT	CASSYNRDLNSPLHF
TRBV20-1	NA	TRBJ2-3	NA	TGCAGTGCTAGAGAGCGCGATACGCAGTATTTT	CSARERDTQYF
TRBV11-3	NA	TRBJ2-5	TRBD2	TGTGCCAGCAGCTTAGGGTTCGGGGCTAGCGGGAGTGGTGAGACCCAGTACTTC	CASSLGFGASGSGETQYF
TRBV19	NA	TRBJ1-5	NA	TGTGCCAGTAGTATTGGACAGAATAATCAGCCCCAGCATTTT	CASSIGQNNQPQHF
TRBV7-9	NA	TRBJ1-2	NA	TGTGCCAGCAGCTTAGCGCCCAGGGACTATGGCTACACCTTC	CASSLAPRDYGYTF
TRBV6-5	NA	TRBJ2-3	TRBD1	TGTGCCAGCAGTTACTCGGGGACAGGGAGCACAGATACGCAGTATTTT	CASSYSGTGSTDTQYF
TRBV10-2	NA	TRBJ2-2	TRBD2	TGCGCCAGCAGAGAGCGGGAGGGCCGTGGGGAGCTGTTTTTT	CASREREGRGELFF
TRBV4-1	NA	TRBJ1-2	NA	TGCGCCAGCAGCCAAGATGGCCAGGGTGTACGGGGCTACACCTTC	CASSQDGQGVRGYTF
TRBV28	NA	TRBJ2-7	TRBD1	TGTGCCAGCAGTTCCGGACAGGGGAGCTCCTACGAGCAGTACTTC	CASSSGQGSSYEQYF
TRBV7-8	NA	TRBJ1-6	NA	TGTGCCAGCAGCTTGGATTCGAGGACAGCTAATAATTCACCCCTCCACTTT	CASSLDSRTANNSPLHF
TRBV5-1	NA	TRBJ2-7	NA	TGCGCCAGCAGCGAGAGGGACTGGAGCGAGCAGTACTTC	CASSERDWSEQYF
TRBV11-2	NA	TRBJ2-7	TRBD2	TGTGCCAGCAGCTTAGATTGGCTAGCGGGAGGATATAACTCCTACGAGCAGTACTTC	CASSLDWLAGGYNSYEQYF
TRBV7-3	NA	TRBJ1-1	TRBD1	TGTGCCAGCAGCCCCGGGACAGGTAGGACTGAAGCTTTCTTT	CASSPGTGRTEAFF
TRBV30	NA	TRBJ1-4	TRBD1	TGTGCCTGGAGAGATTCCCGGGACAGGGCTGAAAAACTGTTTTTT	CAWRDSRDRAEKLFF